The 11 T cell receptor beta chains below were found in one sample sequenced in a study of blood T cell repertoires in COVID-19. Assay: immunoSEQ multiplex PCR; the TCRdb copy retains only in-frame clones and omits some. The sample contains around 250,000 clones, about 83% of which appear only once. Material: peripheral blood. The receptors originated from a woman between 35 and 50 years old who had recovered from COVID-19.

V usage is TRBV7-3 and J usage is TRBJ1-1, with D uncertain. Germline values: CDR1 SGHTA, CDR2 FQGTGA. The CDR3 covers 13 residues. The V end was cut by 5 bases, the J end by 3 bases, with 10 bases between. The DNA of the CDR3 is TGTGCCAGCAGCCCCCGCCCGGACACTGAAGCTTTCTTT. Protein product: CASSPRPDTEAFF.

The CDR3 sequence is CASSEAGGISGEQFF. The CDR3 DNA follows: TGTGCCAGCAGTGAAGCCGGCGGGATCTCAGGTGAGCAGTTCTTC. This rearrangement joins TRBV6-1 to TRBJ2-1, with D possibly matching TRBD2 (6 bases). The CDR3 sequence is 15 residues long. Trimming shortened V by 0 bases and J by 9 bases, and 15 bases separated the two germline ends. Germline V gives CDR1 MNHNS, CDR2 SASEGT.

This chain's CDR3 is CASSLGQSMNTEAFF. In DNA, the CDR3 is TGCGCCAGCAGCCTAGGACAGAGCATGAACACTGAAGCTTTCTTT. This chain connects TRBV5-1 to TRBJ1-1, with D tentatively TRBD1 (6 bases). The CDR3 is 15 residues long. CDR1 is SGHRS and CDR2 is YFSETQ in the germline V gene. V lost 4 bases and J lost 0, with 13 bases in between.

This rearrangement joins TRBV15 to TRBJ2-5; D perhaps matches TRBD2 (6 bases). Germline loops: CDR1 LNHNV, CDR2 YYDKDF (reference sequence). CDR3 length equals 15 residues. V was clipped by 3 bases and J by 2 bases, with 13 bases between them. DNA for the CDR3: TGTGCCACCAGCAGGAGTTCTAGCGAACAAGAGACCCAGTACTTC. Its translation is CATSRSSSEQETQYF.

The genes are TRBV2 and TRBJ2-5, with D possibly TRBD2 on 6 matching bases. The V end lost 8 bases, the J end lost 5 bases, and 15 bases lay between the germline ends. Germline loops: CDR1 SNHLY, CDR2 FYNNEI. The CDR3 runs to 13 residues. CDR3 DNA sequence: TGTGCCAGCGGGAGGCGGGGCCACGAGACCCAGTACTTC. The encoded protein is CASGRRGHETQYF.

The chain couples TRBV18 to TRBJ2-6, with a tentative D call TRBD2 (5 bases). Germline V gives CDR1 KGHSH, CDR2 LQKENI. Between the trimmed V and J ends, which lost 4 bases and 0 bases, there was a span of 7 bases. This CDR3 spans 15 amino acids. CDR3 in amino acids: CASSRGFSGANVLTF. CDR3 nucleotides: TGTGCCAGCTCACGCGGGTTCTCTGGGGCCAACGTCCTGACTTTC.

The rearrangement uses TRBV30 and TRBJ2-7, with 7 bases fitting TRBD1. CDR3 length: 13 amino acids. Germline CDR1 GTSNPN, CDR2 SVGIG (reference sequence). The J segment lost 6 bases and the V segment lost 4 bases, leaving 9 bases of the junction unmatched. The CDR3, as DNA: TGTGCCTGGACCCCGACAGGGCCGGGCGAGCAGTACTTC. This encodes CAWTPTGPGEQYF.

The V gene is TRBV30, the J gene TRBJ2-7; 7 bases are shared with TRBD1. The germline V gene encodes CDR1 GTSNPN and CDR2 SVGIG (reference sequence). J was trimmed by 6 bases and V by 2 bases; bases with no gene match: 10. The CDR3 runs to 14 residues. The CDR3: CAWSTGQNWAEQYF. The CDR3 coding sequence is TGTGCCTGGAGTACGGGACAGAACTGGGCCGAGCAGTACTTC. Combining the CDR3 with reference TRBV30 and TRBJ2-7 gives the whole variable domain SQTIHQWPATLVQPVGSPLSLECTVEGTSNPNLYWYRQAAGRGLQLLFYSVGIGQISSEVPQNLSASRPQDRQFILSSKKLLLSDSGFYLCAWSTGQNWAEQYFGPGTRLTVT.

This clone has a handful of counts. The chain employs TRBV30 and TRBJ1-5; D uncertain. CDR1 is GTSNPN and CDR2 is SVGIG in the germline V gene (reference sequence). The CDR3 contains 13 residues. Trimming stripped 0 bases from V and 6 bases from J, with 9 bases between. The CDR3 region is CAWSVGSGQPQHF. The CDR3 DNA reads as TGTGCCTGGAGTGTAGGTAGCGGTCAGCCCCAGCATTTT. Full variable domain (remainder filled in from reference TRBV30 and TRBJ1-5): SQTIHQWPATLVQPVGSPLSLECTVEGTSNPNLYWYRQAAGRGLQLLFYSVGIGQISSEVPQNLSASRPQDRQFILSSKKLLLSDSGFYLCAWSVGSGQPQHFGDGTRLSIL.

CDR3 coding DNA: TGTGCCGCCGCGGAGGCTAGCTATGGCTACACCTTC. It specifies CAAAEASYGYTF. The chain couples TRBV6-5 to TRBJ1-2; D ambiguous. V lost 11 bases and J 4 bases, leaving 14 bases between the germline ends. Germline CDR1 MNHEY, CDR2 SVGAGI. The CDR3 extends over 12 amino acids.

The rearrangement joins TRBV5-6 to TRBJ2-1; 10 nucleotides line up with TRBD1. V lost 4 bases and J lost 5; bases outside the gene matches: 3. CDR3 length equals 14 residues. CDR1 and CDR2 from the germline V gene are SGHDT and YYEEEE. This CDR3 is CASSPDRGNNEQFF. The CDR3 DNA sequence: TGTGCCAGCAGCCCGGACAGGGGGAACAATGAGCAGTTCTTC. The entire variable domain, with the rest obtained from reference TRBV5-6 and TRBJ2-1, is as follows: DAGVTQSPTHLIKTRGQQVTLRCSPKSGHDTVSWYQQALGQGPQFIFQYYEEEERQRGNFPDRFSGHQFPNYSSELNVNALLLGDSALYLCASSPDRGNNEQFFGPGTRLTVL.